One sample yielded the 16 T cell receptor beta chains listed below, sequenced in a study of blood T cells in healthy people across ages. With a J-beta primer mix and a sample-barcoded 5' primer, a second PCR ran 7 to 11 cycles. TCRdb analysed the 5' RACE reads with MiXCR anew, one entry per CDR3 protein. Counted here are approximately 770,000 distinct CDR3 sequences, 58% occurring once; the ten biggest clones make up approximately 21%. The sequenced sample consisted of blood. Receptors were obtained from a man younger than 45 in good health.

In DNA, the CDR3 is TGTGCCAGCAGCCGGGGACTAGCGGGGGAAACTACAAGGGGAGAGACCCAGTACTTC. Translated: CASSRGLAGETTRGETQYF. The chain links TRBV6-1 to TRBJ2-5; 14 bases line up with TRBD2. V lost 6 bases, J lost 4 bases, and 16 bases stayed unmatched. The CDR3 consists of 19 residues. Germline CDR1 and CDR2: MNHNS and SASEGT.

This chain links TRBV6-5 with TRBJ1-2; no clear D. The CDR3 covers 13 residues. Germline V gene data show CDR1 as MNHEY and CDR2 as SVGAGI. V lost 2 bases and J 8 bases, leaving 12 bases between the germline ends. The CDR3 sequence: CASSYPRGYGYTF. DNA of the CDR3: TGTGCCAGCAGTTACCCCCGAGGATACGGCTACACCTTC.

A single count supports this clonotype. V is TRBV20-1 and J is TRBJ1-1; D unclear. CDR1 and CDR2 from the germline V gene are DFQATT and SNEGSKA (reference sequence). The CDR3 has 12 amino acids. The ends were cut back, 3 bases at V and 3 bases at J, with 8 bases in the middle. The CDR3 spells CSASQRDTEAFF. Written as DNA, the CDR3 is TGCAGTGCTAGTCAGAGGGACACTGAAGCTTTCTTT.

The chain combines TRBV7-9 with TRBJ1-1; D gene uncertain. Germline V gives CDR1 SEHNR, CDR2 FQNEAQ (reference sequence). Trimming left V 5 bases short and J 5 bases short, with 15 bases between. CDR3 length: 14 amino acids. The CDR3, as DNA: TGTGCCAGCAGCCCCAGGCTTACCAGGACTGAAGCTTTCTTT. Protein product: CASSPRLTRTEAFF.

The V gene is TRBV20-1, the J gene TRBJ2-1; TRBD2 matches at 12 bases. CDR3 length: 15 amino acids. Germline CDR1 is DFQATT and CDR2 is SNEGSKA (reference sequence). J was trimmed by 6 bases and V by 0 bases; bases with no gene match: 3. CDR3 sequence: CSARDSTSGSNEQFF. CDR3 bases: TGCAGTGCTAGAGATTCGACTAGCGGGAGCAATGAGCAGTTCTTC.

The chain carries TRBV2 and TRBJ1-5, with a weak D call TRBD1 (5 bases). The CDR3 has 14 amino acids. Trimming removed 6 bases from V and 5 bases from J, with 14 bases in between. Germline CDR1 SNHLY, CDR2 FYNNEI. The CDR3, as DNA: TGTGCCAGCAGCTCGGGGGGGGATTATCAGCCCCAGCATTTT. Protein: CASSSGGDYQPQHF.

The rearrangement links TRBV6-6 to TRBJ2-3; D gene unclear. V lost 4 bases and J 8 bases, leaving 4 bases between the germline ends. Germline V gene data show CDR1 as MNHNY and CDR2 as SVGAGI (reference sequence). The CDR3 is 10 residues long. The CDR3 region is CASSSPTQYF. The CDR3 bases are TGTGCCAGCAGTTCCCCTACGCAGTATTTT.

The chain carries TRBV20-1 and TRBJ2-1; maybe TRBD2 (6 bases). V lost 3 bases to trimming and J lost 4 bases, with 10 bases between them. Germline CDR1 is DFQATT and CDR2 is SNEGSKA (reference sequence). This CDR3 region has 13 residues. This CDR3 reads CSARVADYNEQFF. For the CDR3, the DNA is TGCAGTGCTAGGGTAGCGGATTACAATGAGCAGTTCTTC.

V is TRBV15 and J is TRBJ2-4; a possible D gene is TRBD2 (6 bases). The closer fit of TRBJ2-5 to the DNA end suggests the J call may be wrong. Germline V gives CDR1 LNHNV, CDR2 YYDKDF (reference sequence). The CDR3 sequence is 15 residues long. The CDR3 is CATSRDRRGGETQYF. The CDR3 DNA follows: TGTGCCACCAGCAGAGATCGGCGGGGTGGGGAGACCCAGTACTTC.

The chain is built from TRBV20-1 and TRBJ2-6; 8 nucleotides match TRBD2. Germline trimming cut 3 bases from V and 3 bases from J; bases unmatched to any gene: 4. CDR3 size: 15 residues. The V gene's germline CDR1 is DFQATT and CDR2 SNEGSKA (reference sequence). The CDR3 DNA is TGCAGTGCTAGCCCGGGAGGGCTTGGGGCCAACGTCCTGACTTTC. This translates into CSASPGGLGANVLTF.

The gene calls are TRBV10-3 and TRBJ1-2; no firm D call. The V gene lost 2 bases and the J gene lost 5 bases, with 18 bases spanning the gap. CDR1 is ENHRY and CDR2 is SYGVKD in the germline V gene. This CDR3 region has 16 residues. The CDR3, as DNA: TGTGCCATCAGTGAGCCAACGACCCGTTTGGATTATGGCTACACCTTC. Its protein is CAISEPTTRLDYGYTF.

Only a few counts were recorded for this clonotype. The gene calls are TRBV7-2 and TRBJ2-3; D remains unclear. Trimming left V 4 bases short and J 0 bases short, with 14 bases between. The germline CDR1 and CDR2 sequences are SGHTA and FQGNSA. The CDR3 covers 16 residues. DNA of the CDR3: TGTGCCAGCAGCTCCTTTCCCCGGGCTAGCACAGATACGCAGTATTTT. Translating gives CASSSFPRASTDTQYF.

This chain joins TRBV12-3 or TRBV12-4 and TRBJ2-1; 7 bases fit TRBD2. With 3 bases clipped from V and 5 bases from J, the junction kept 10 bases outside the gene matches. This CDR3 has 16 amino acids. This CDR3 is CASSFSASGPNNEQFF. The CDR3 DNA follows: TGTGCCAGCAGTTTCTCGGCTAGCGGTCCCAACAATGAGCAGTTCTTC.

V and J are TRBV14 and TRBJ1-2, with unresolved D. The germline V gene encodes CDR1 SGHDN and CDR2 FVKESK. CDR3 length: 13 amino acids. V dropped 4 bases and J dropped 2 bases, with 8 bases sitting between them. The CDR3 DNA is TGTGCCAGCAGCCCCGGAGGGAACTATGGCTACACCTTC. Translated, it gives CASSPGGNYGYTF.

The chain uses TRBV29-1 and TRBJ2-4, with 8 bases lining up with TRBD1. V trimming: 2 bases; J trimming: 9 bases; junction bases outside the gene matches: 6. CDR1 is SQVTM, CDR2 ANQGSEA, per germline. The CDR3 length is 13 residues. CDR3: CSVETDREGIQYF. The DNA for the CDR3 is TGCAGCGTTGAAACGGACAGGGAAGGCATTCAGTACTTC.

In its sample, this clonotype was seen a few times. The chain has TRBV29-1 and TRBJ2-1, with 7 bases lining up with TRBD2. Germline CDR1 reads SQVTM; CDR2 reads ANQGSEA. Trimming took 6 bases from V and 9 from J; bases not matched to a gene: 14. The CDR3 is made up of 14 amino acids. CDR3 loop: CSVTSGVPIREQFF. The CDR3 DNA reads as TGCAGCGTGACCAGCGGGGTCCCCATTCGTGAGCAGTTCTTC.